This T cell receptor (beta chain) was recorded in a study of radiation and T cells in renal cell carcinoma. Across the whole study: Nephrectomy followed 15 Gy stereotactic body radiation by 4 weeks.

The time point was: blood 2 weeks post-SBRT. The treatment was: 15 Gy SBRT to primary tumor, nephrectomy 4 weeks later. After SBRT, blood was collected at 2 and 4 weeks, plus baseline. The patient's renal cell carcinoma had clear cell pathology. Measured with immunoSEQ multiplex PCR; TCRdb has only the in-frame clones, and not every one. Of tens of thousands of clones listed, less than 85% are singletons. Whole-study results and caveats: Pretreatment tumor biopsies were lacking, so baseline clonotypes are unknown.

Per the germline V gene, CDR1 is MNHNS and CDR2 is SASEGT. Trimming took 6 bases from V and 5 from J, leaving 16 bases between them. The CDR3 has 14 amino acids. This clone was counted between two and nine times. Its antigen is not identified. The chain carries TRBV6-1 and TRBJ1-1; no definite D call. The sample in question was blood, obtained from a patient whose treatment included radiotherapy and nephrectomy. The receptor comes from a woman in her 70s with renal cell carcinoma. The CDR3 region has the DNA TGTGCCAGCAGGGACTCCCGGGTGCTTACTGAAGCTTTCTTT. Translated: CASRDSRVLTEAFF.